One sample yielded the 16 T cell receptor beta chains listed below, sequenced in a study of cytomegalovirus exposure and HLA in healthy donors (dated by TCRdb to between 2016 and 2019). Libraries were built with the immunoSEQ multiplex PCR assay. The multiplex PCR relied on a mix of 60 forward primers for TCR Vbeta segments and 13 reverse primers for TCR Jbeta segments. TCRdb holds this immuneACCESS table with in-frame rearrangements only. Some clones are missing; in checked studies, unresolved V genes explain under half, and the rest has no known cause. This sample comprises 110,000 or so clones, approximately 76% of them detected only once. The ten largest clonotypes hold more than 15% of the sample. Sequenced material: PBMCs. The receptors were sampled from a man between 50 and 59 years old in good health and CMV-seropositive.

The V gene is TRBV28, the J gene TRBJ2-1; a weak D match, TRBD2 (6 bases). From germline, CDR1 is MDHEN and CDR2 SYDVKM. V lost 4 bases to trimming and J lost 4 bases, with 17 bases between them. This CDR3 comprises 16 residues. CDR3 loop: CASSWDREIKYNEQFF. CDR3 bases: TGTGCCAGCAGTTGGGACCGGGAGATAAAGTACAATGAGCAGTTCTTC.

This chain links TRBV11-2 with TRBJ2-5, with a tentative D call TRBD2 (6 bases). CDR1 and CDR2 from the germline V gene are SGHAT and FQNNGV. V gave up 5 bases and J gave up 7 bases, with 11 bases separating them. CDR3 length: 12 amino acids. This CDR3 is CASSAQEGTQYF. CDR3 coding DNA: TGTGCCAGCAGCGCCCAGGAGGGGACCCAGTACTTC.

This clone was counted between two and nine times. CDR3: CASSGQYYGYTF. The CDR3, as DNA: TGTGCCAGCAGCGGACAGTACTATGGCTACACCTTC. The rearrangement uses TRBV14 and TRBJ1-2; D may be TRBD1 (6 bases). Trimming removed 5 bases from V and 3 bases from J, with 7 bases in between. Germline CDR1 and CDR2: SGHDN and FVKESK. The CDR3 is 12 amino acids.

This clone was observed a few times. A far bigger clonotype differs at one base, so this is likely a read error. Other DNA sequences of this sample code for an identical CDR3. This chain connects TRBV5-4 to TRBJ2-5; TRBD1 aligns across 10 bases. The junction had 7 bases not matched to a gene; V was cut back by 4 bases and J by 4 bases. The CDR3 loop spans 15 amino acids. Germline CDR1 is SGHNT and CDR2 is YYREEE (reference sequence). CDR3 loop: CASSDDRGQGETQYF. Written as DNA, the CDR3 is TGTGCCAGCAGCGATGACAGGGGGCAAGGAGAGACCCAGTACTTC.

CDR3 nucleotides: TGCGCCAGCAGCCCCGGGAGCACTAACTATGGCTACACCTTC. Protein: CASSPGSTNYGYTF. The rearrangement uses TRBV5-1 and TRBJ1-2; D not certain. Germline CDR1 is SGHRS and CDR2 is YFSETQ. CDR3 length equals 14 residues. Trimming shortened V by 4 bases and J by 0 bases, and 10 bases separated the two germline ends.

The V and J genes are TRBV29-1 and TRBJ2-1, with 7 positions matching TRBD2. The J segment lost 7 bases and the V segment lost 4 bases, leaving 4 bases of the junction unmatched. CDR3 size: 12 residues. Germline V gene lookup returns CDR1 SQVTM and CDR2 ANQGSEA. The CDR3 sequence is CSVVGGWNEQFF. Written as DNA, the CDR3 is TGCAGCGTTGTCGGGGGGTGGAATGAGCAGTTCTTC.

The chain couples TRBV15 to TRBJ1-1; D not resolved. The germline V gene has CDR1 LNHNV and CDR2 YYDKDF (reference sequence). V dropped 4 bases and J dropped 10 bases, with 16 bases sitting between them. The CDR3 is made up of 13 amino acids. In nucleotides, the CDR3 is TGTGCCACCAGCATACTAGGTCGTGGAACAGCTTTCTTT. This translates into CATSILGRGTAFF.

The chain combines TRBV6-5 with TRBJ2-5; the D gene is possibly TRBD2 (5 bases). There are 14 residues in the CDR3. The V gene's germline CDR1 is MNHEY and CDR2 SVGAGI. V was pared by 1 base and J by 4 bases, with 10 bases between. The CDR3 DNA follows: TGTGCCAGCAGTTACTTGGGAGCCCCAGAGACCCAGTACTTC. This translates into CASSYLGAPETQYF.

The chain uses TRBV25-1 and TRBJ1-2; 10 bases fit TRBD1. J lost 8 bases, V lost 7 bases, and 4 bases had no gene match. Germline CDR1 MGHDK, CDR2 SYGVNS. The CDR3 runs 12 residues. The CDR3 DNA follows: TGTGCCAGCAAGGGACAGGGGCCGGGCTACACCTTC. It codes for CASKGQGPGYTF.

The rearrangement uses TRBV6-5 and TRBJ1-5; tentative D call: TRBD1 (6 bases). The CDR3 contains 15 residues. V was pared by 6 bases and J by 3 bases, with 15 bases between. Per the germline V gene, CDR1 is MNHEY and CDR2 is SVGAGI. In DNA form, the CDR3 reads TGTGCCAGCAGGGCCGACAGGTCATTCAATCAGCCCCAGCATTTT. Translating it yields CASRADRSFNQPQHF.

The chain couples TRBV5-1 to TRBJ2-5, with D perhaps matching TRBD1 (6 bases). The assigned J gene may be wrong: the sequence end matches TRBJ2-7 better. CDR3 size: 12 residues. CDR1 is SGHRS and CDR2 is YFSETQ in the germline V gene. The CDR3 nucleotides read TGCGCCAGCAGCTTTACAGGGAGCGAGCAGTACTTC. As protein: CASSFTGSEQYF.

The chain employs TRBV9 and TRBJ2-1; 8 positions match TRBD2. V lost 3 bases, J lost 5 bases, and 4 bases stayed unmatched. This CDR3 is built from 14 residues. The germline gives CDR1 SGDLS, CDR2 YYNGEE. This CDR3 is CASSGGLGDNEQFF. CDR3 nucleotide sequence: TGTGCCAGCAGCGGGGGACTAGGGGACAATGAGCAGTTCTTC.

The J gene is TRBJ2-6, the V gene TRBV11-2, with TRBD1 identical over 9 bases. J was trimmed by 0 bases and V by 5 bases; bases with no gene match: 8. CDR3 length: 18 amino acids. The V gene's germline CDR1 is SGHAT and CDR2 FQNNGV. In DNA, the CDR3 is TGTGCCAGCAGCCTGCACAGGGGGCTTAACTCTGGGGCCAACGTCCTGACTTTC. Amino acids: CASSLHRGLNSGANVLTF.

This clone occurred a few times. This sequence joins TRBV10-1 and TRBJ2-3; the D gene is possibly TRBD2 (6 bases). V dropped 0 bases and J dropped 5 bases, with 12 bases sitting between them. The CDR3 runs to 15 residues. CDR1 WNHNN and CDR2 SYGVQD come from the germline V gene (reference sequence). CDR3 sequence reads: CASSESAGWGDTQYF. In nucleotides, the CDR3 is TGCGCCAGCAGTGAGTCGGCGGGGTGGGGAGATACGCAGTATTTT.

The chain has TRBV5-1 and TRBJ1-3, with a possible D match to TRBD1 (6 bases). The germline CDR1 and CDR2 sequences are SGHRS and YFSETQ. The CDR3 sequence is 16 residues long. The V end was cut by 0 bases, the J end by 1 base, with 11 bases between. CDR3 sequence: CASSLAGAISGNTIYF. DNA of the CDR3: TGCGCCAGCAGCTTGGCAGGGGCTATTTCTGGAAACACCATATATTTT. The full variable domain, completed using reference TRBV5-1 and TRBJ1-3, is KAGVTQTPRYLIKTRGQQVTLSCSPISGHRSVSWYQQTPGQGLQFLFEYFSETQRNKGNFPGRFSGRQFSNSRSEMNVSTLELGDSALYLCASSLAGAISGNTIYFGEGSWLTVV.

The chain links TRBV27 to TRBJ1-1; 9 bases are shared with TRBD1. V was pared by 8 bases and J by 6 bases, with 7 bases of the junction left unmatched. This CDR3 region has 13 residues. Germline V gene lookup returns CDR1 MNHEY and CDR2 SMNVEV (reference sequence). The CDR3 loop is CASGQGLMAEAFF. CDR3 sequence (DNA): TGTGCCAGCGGACAGGGGCTTATGGCTGAAGCTTTCTTT.